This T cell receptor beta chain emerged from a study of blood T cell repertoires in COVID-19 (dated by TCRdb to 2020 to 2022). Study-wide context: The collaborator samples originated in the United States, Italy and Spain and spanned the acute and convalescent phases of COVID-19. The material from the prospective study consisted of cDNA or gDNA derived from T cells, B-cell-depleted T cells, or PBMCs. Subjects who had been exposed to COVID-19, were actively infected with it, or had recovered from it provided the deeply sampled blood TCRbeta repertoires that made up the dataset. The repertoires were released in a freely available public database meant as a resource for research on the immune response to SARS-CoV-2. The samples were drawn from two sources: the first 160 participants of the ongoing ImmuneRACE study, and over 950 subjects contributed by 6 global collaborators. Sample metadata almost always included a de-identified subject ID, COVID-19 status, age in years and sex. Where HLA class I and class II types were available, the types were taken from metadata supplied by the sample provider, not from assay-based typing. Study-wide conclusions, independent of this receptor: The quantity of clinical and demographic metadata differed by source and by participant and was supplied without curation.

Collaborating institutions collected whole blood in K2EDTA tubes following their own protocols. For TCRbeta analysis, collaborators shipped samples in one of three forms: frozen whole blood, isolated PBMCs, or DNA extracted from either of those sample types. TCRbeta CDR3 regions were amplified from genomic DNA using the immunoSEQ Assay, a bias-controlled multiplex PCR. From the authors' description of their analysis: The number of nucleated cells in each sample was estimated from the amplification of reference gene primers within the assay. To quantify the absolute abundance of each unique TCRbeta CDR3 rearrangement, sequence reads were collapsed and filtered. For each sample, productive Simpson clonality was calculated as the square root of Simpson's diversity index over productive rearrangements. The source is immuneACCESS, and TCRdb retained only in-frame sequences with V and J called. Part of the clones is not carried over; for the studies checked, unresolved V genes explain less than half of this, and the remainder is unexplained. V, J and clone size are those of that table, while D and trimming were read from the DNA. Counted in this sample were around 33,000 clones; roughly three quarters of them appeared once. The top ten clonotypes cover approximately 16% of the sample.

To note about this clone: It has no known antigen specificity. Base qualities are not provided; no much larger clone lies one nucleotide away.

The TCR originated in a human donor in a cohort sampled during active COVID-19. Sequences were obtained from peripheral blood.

The bases are TGTGCCAGCAGCTTAAGCGGGAGCTGGGGGGATACGCAGTATTTT. This codes for CASSLSGSWGDTQYF. The sequence is built from TRBV7-3 and TRBJ2-3; 7 bases in the junction line up with TRBD2. After removal of 1 base from V and 6 bases from J, the junction retains 7 bases not matched to a gene. The CDR3 numbers 15 residues from cysteine through phenylalanine. Kept here is only the CDR3 DNA, which spans 45 bases and is read in frame from base 1. The germline V gene specifies SGHTA as CDR1 and FQGTGA as CDR2.